Listed below are T cell receptor beta chains from one sample, sequenced in a study of blood T cell repertoires in COVID-19. TCRdb's table, derived via immunoSEQ multiplex PCR, lists solely in-frame clones and lacks some. This table has roughly 77,000 clones, approximately 80% appearing once. Sequencing was performed on peripheral blood. Every receptor here comes from a woman aged 70 to 79 with acute or convalescent COVID-19. The CDR3 runs from the conserved cysteine through the conserved F or W. A D gene is named only where the DNA matches it firmly. A row's size may be missing; if present it is once, few, many or a size class.

TGCGCCAGCAGCTTTACAGGGAGCTCCTATAATTCACCCCTCCACTTT CASSFTGSSYNSPLHF TRBJ1-6 - TRBV5-1 -
TGTGCCACCACCGACAGGTACGAGCAGTACTTC CATTDRYEQYF TRBJ2-7 - TRBV6-5 -
TGTGCCAGCAGGGGAGGGGGATCTAATGAAAAACTGTTTTTT CASRGGGSNEKLFF TRBJ1-4 - TRBV2 -
TGTGCCAGTAAGGTCAACCGGGGCACAGATACGCAGTATTTT CASKVNRGTDTQYF TRBJ2-3 - TRBV19 -
TGTGCTTCGCGGGACAGGGGACACCCAATAGGAAAACTGTTTTTT CASRDRGHPIGKLFF TRBJ1-4 TRBD1 TRBV19 few
TGTGCCAGCAGTTACGGGCACGAGCAGTACTTC CASSYGHEQYF TRBJ2-7 - TRBV6-5 -
TGTGCCAGCAGCTTAAATGAGGGGGCGGTCCAAGAGACCCAGTACTTC CASSLNEGAVQETQYF TRBJ2-5 TRBD1 TRBV7-6 -
TGTGCCAGCAGCCAAGATCCCAGGGAAGCTTTCTTT CASSQDPREAFF TRBJ1-1 - TRBV14 -
TGTGCCAGCAGCTTAGGAGGCCAAGGACTGAACTATGGCTACACCTTC CASSLGGQGLNYGYTF TRBJ1-2 - TRBV7-8 -
TGCGCCAGCAGCCAAGAATCAGGGGCAACTAATGAAAAACTGTTTTTT CASSQESGATNEKLFF TRBJ1-4 - TRBV4-1 -